Listed below are T cell receptor beta chains from one sample, sequenced in a study of blood T cell repertoires in COVID-19. The data were produced by immunoSEQ multiplex PCR, yet TCRdb's version contains in-frame clones alone and is incomplete. The data hold approximately 35,000 clones, with around 87% observed a single time. Sequencing used peripheral blood. The source is a human donor in a cohort sampled during active COVID-19. The conserved cysteine and the conserved F or W are not part of the CDR3 here. Each record gives: J gene, V gene, clone size, D gene, CDR3 protein. The D gene is left open where the match is weak. Size tells how often a clone was seen (once, few, many) or the class of an expanded clone, and some rows leave it out.

TRBJ1-6 TRBV11-2 NA NA ASSLRFSSPLH
TRBJ1-2 TRBV7-2 NA NA ASSLGSGYYGYT
TRBJ2-7 TRBV5-6 once NA ASSLYVSQQY
TRBJ2-7 TRBV18 NA TRBD1 ASSPAGGNEQY
TRBJ1-6 TRBV15 NA TRBD1 ATSNGQGENSPLH
TRBJ1-4 TRBV28 few TRBD1 ASSLWGQGSEKLF
TRBJ2-7 TRBV9 NA TRBD1 ASSVGDRSYEQY
TRBJ2-2 TRBV7-9 NA NA ASSLAGQITGELF
TRBJ1-2 TRBV6-5 NA NA ASRETGTYGYT
TRBJ1-2 TRBV28 NA TRBD1 ASTQNRGANYGYT
TRBJ1-4 TRBV19 NA NA ASSIDQRRRGGYQNEKLF
TRBJ2-4 TRBV7-3 NA TRBD2 ASSLGEGYIQY
TRBJ2-5 TRBV18 NA TRBD2 ASSPGLAGEETQY
TRBJ2-5 TRBV7-2 NA TRBD1 ASSQFGQGWQETQY
TRBJ1-5 TRBV2 few TRBD1 ASRTGTGSNQPQH
TRBJ1-4 TRBV2 NA NA ASSDWSAGNNEKLF
TRBJ1-5 TRBV2 once NA ASSEYSNQPQH
TRBJ1-1 TRBV3-1/TRBV3-2 few TRBD1 ASSQGQGLTEAF
TRBJ1-6 TRBV27 NA TRBD1 ASSSPTGISYNSPLH
TRBJ1-2 TRBV27 once TRBD1 ASSTGQGAFYGYT
TRBJ2-7 TRBV28 NA NA ASSLIGGYEQY
TRBJ2-7 TRBV6-5 once TRBD1 ASSYSDRGSYEQY
TRBJ2-1 TRBV9 NA NA ASSVLTGNEQF